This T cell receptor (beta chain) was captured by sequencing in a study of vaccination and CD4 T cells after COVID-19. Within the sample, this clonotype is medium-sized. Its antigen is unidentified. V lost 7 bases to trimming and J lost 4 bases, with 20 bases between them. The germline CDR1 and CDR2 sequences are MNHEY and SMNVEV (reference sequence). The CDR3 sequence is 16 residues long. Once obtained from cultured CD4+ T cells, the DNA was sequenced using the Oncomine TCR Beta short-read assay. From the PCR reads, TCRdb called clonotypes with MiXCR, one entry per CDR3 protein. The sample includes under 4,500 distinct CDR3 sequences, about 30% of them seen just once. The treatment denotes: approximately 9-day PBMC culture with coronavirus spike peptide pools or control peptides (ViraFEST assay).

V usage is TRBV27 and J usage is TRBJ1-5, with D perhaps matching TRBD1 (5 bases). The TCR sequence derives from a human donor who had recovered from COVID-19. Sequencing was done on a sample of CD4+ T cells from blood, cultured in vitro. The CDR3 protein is CASTQRERQGNQPQHF. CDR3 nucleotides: TGTGCCAGCACCCAAAGGGAACGGCAGGGTAATCAGCCCCAGCATTTT.